These 26 T cell receptor beta chains share one sample of origin, sequenced in a study of blood T cell repertoires in COVID-19. Produced via immunoSEQ multiplex PCR; TCRdb's table is partial and in-frame only. In the table there are about 270,000 clones, 86% of which are singletons. What was sequenced was PBMCs or T cells enriched from blood (not recorded which). These TCRs come from a woman aged 18-35 years who had recovered from COVID-19.

The CDR3 protein is CSAMTGGFTDTQYF. The CDR3 coding sequence is TGCAGCGCTATGACAGGGGGCTTCACAGATACGCAGTATTTT. V usage is TRBV29-1 and J usage is TRBJ2-3; the match to TRBD1 covers 10 bases. With V trimmed by 7 bases and J by 2 bases, 6 bases remained unmatched. The CDR3 loop spans 14 amino acids. Germline V gene data show CDR1 as SQVTM and CDR2 as ANQGSEA.

The chain uses TRBV3-1 (or the pseudogene TRBV3-2) and TRBJ1-1; a weak D match, TRBD1 (6 bases). Germline CDR1 LGHDT, CDR2 YNNKEL (reference sequence). Trimming cost V 6 bases and J 1 base, with 6 bases left between them. The CDR3 covers 12 residues. Here the CDR3 DNA reads TGTGCCAGCAGACAGGGGAACACTGAAGCTTTCTTT. This sequence encodes CASRQGNTEAFF.

This clone has a handful of counts. The DNA for the CDR3 is TGTGCCAGCACCCACGGGGGGCTCGGCTACACCTTC. It codes for CASTHGGLGYTF. The rearrangement uses TRBV11-2 and TRBJ1-2; perhaps TRBD1 as D (6 bases). The CDR3 is 12 amino acids. V shed 7 bases and J shed 8 bases, with 14 bases lying between them. The germline V gene encodes CDR1 SGHAT and CDR2 FQNNGV. Together with reference TRBV11-2 and TRBJ1-2, the CDR3 gives the full variable domain: EAGVAQSPRYKIIEKRQSVAFWCNPISGHATLYWYQQILGQGPKLLIQFQNNGVVDDSQLPKDRFSAERLKGVDSTLKIQPAKLEDSAVYLCASTHGGLGYTFGSGTRLTVV.

This clone was recorded only once. The chain couples TRBV19 to TRBJ1-5, with 9 positions matching TRBD1. The CDR3 length is 17 residues. CDR1 is LNHDA and CDR2 is SQIVND in the germline V gene (reference sequence). With 2 bases clipped from V and 10 bases from J, the junction kept 15 bases outside the gene matches. The CDR3 coding sequence is TGTGCCAGTAGTATAATTCAGCTTGGGACAGGGAAAGATCCCCAGCATTTT. This encodes CASSIIQLGTGKDPQHF. Together with reference TRBV19 and TRBJ1-5, the CDR3 gives the full variable domain: DGGITQSPKYLFRKEGQNVTLSCEQNLNHDAMYWYRQDPGQGLRLIYYSQIVNDFQKGDIAEGYSVSREKKESFPLTVTSAQKNPTAFYLCASSIIQLGTGKDPQHFGDGTRLSIL.

The genes are TRBV5-6 and TRBJ1-1, with D tentatively TRBD1 (5 bases). Germline V gene lookup returns CDR1 SGHDT and CDR2 YYEEEE. The V end was cut by 2 bases, the J end by 5 bases, with 10 bases between. The CDR3 totals 13 residues. DNA of the CDR3: TGTGCCAGCAGCTTCGGGGGTCCTACTGAAGCTTTCTTT. This translates into CASSFGGPTEAFF. Supplemented by reference TRBV5-6 and TRBJ1-1, the full variable domain reads DAGVTQSPTHLIKTRGQQVTLRCSPKSGHDTVSWYQQALGQGPQFIFQYYEEEERQRGNFPDRFSGHQFPNYSSELNVNALLLGDSALYLCASSFGGPTEAFFGQGTRLTVV.

This clone appeared a few times. DNA of the CDR3: TGTGCCAGCAGCTTAGACCAATTGTTCCAGCTGTTTTTT. Its protein product is CASSLDQLFQLFF. This rearrangement joins TRBV11-2 to TRBJ2-2; unclear D gene. Trimming took off 0 bases at V and 12 bases at J, with 11 bases between the two ends. The germline CDR1 and CDR2 sequences are SGHAT and FQNNGV. The CDR3 extends over 13 amino acids.

The chain links TRBV4-1 to TRBJ1-2; 7 bases match TRBD1. The CDR3 runs 15 residues. The germline V gene encodes CDR1 MGHRA and CDR2 YSYEKL. V lost 3 bases and J lost 8; bases outside the gene matches: 12. The DNA of the CDR3 is TGCGCCAGCAGCCATTCGACAGGGTTTAACGAAGGCTACACCTTC. Its protein is CASSHSTGFNEGYTF.

The rearrangement uses TRBV28 and TRBJ2-5, with 10 bases that match TRBD2. Trimming took 3 bases from V and 5 from J; bases not matched to a gene: 9. In germline, CDR1 is MDHEN, CDR2 SYDVKM. The CDR3 sequence is 16 residues long. The CDR3 bases are TGTGCCAGCAGTTTCAGAAGCGGGAGGGGACTGGAGACCCAGTACTTC. This encodes CASSFRSGRGLETQYF.

This clone was counted between two and nine times. The V gene is TRBV10-1, the J gene TRBJ2-7; tentatively, D is TRBD1 (6 bases). The CDR3 totals 13 residues. The V end lost 3 bases, the J end lost 6 bases, and 12 bases lay between the germline ends. Germline V CDR1 and CDR2: WNHNN, SYGVQD (reference sequence). Written as DNA, the CDR3 is TGCGCCAGCAGTGACAGGGGACCCAGCGAGCAGTACTTC. Its translation is CASSDRGPSEQYF.

V and J are TRBV7-2 and TRBJ1-5, with TRBD1 matching 7 bases. From germline, CDR1 is SGHTA and CDR2 FQGNSA. V lost 1 base, J lost 5 bases, and 5 bases stayed unmatched. The CDR3 has 15 residues. The CDR3 sequence is CASSLDPQGHQPQHF. The CDR3 nucleotides read TGTGCCAGCAGCTTAGACCCACAGGGGCATCAGCCCCAGCATTTT.

The rearrangement links TRBV5-4 to TRBJ1-2, with a possible D match to TRBD1 (6 bases). Trimming removed 4 bases at V and 3 bases at J, with 16 bases between. Per germline, CDR1 SGHNT and CDR2 YYREEE (reference sequence). The CDR3 runs 15 residues. The CDR3 bases are TGTGCCAGCAGCGGACGGTGGGAGGGGGACTATGGCTACACCTTC. It encodes CASSGRWEGDYGYTF.

This clone appeared once. The chain uses TRBV6-5 and TRBJ1-1, with D perhaps matching TRBD1 (5 bases). CDR1 and CDR2 (germline): MNHEY, SVGAGI. The CDR3 has 13 residues. Trimming removed 10 bases from V and 0 bases from J, with 12 bases in between. CDR3 in amino acids: CATKGWMNTEAFF. The CDR3 DNA is TGTGCCACCAAGGGGTGGATGAACACTGAAGCTTTCTTT.

This chain connects TRBV25-1 to TRBJ2-1; D is uncertain. The CDR3 runs to 10 residues. The germline CDR1 and CDR2 sequences are MGHDK and SYGVNS. Trimming cost V 6 bases and J 9 bases, with 6 bases left between them. The CDR3 spells CASRGVEQFF. CDR3 bases: TGTGCCAGCAGAGGAGTTGAGCAGTTCTTC.

Only one count was recorded for this clone. Other DNA sequences in the same sample also yield this CDR3. J is TRBJ2-7 and V is TRBV7-9, with TRBD1 matching 7 bases. CDR3 length: 14 residues. Germline V gene data show CDR1 as SEHNR and CDR2 as FQNEAQ (reference sequence). The trim removed 4 bases at V and 0 bases at J, leaving 3 bases unmatched. As DNA, the CDR3 is TGTGCCAGCAGCTCCCGGACAGGCTCCTACGAGCAGTACTTC. It is translated as CASSSRTGSYEQYF.

J is TRBJ2-5 and V is TRBV2; 7 positions match TRBD1. CDR1 and CDR2 (germline): SNHLY, FYNNEI. J gave up 1 base and V 3 bases, and 2 bases lay outside the gene matches. The CDR3 is 14 amino acids. The CDR3 spells CASSDWDSQETQYF. Here the CDR3 DNA reads TGTGCCAGCAGTGACTGGGACAGCCAAGAGACCCAGTACTTC.

This sequence joins TRBV18 and TRBJ2-5, with D perhaps matching TRBD1 (6 bases). There are 15 residues in the CDR3. Per germline, CDR1 KGHSH and CDR2 LQKENI. V gave up 1 base and J gave up 2 bases, with 11 bases separating them. CDR3 sequence reads: CASSPLGTKQETQYF. The CDR3 nucleotides are TGTGCCAGCTCACCACTCGGGACAAAACAAGAGACCCAGTACTTC.

This chain uses TRBV7-9 with TRBJ2-7; 7 bases match TRBD1. J was trimmed by 0 bases and V by 5 bases; bases with no gene match: 19. This CDR3 has 19 amino acids. Looked up from germline, CDR1 is SEHNR and CDR2 is FQNEAQ (reference sequence). The CDR3 DNA sequence: TGTGCCAGCAGCCCCGCGGTAGGCAGGGCGACAGGGAGCTCCTACGAGCAGTACTTC. This translates into CASSPAVGRATGSSYEQYF.

The rearrangement joins TRBV11-2 to TRBJ1-3; D might be TRBD1 (6 bases). The germline V gene has CDR1 SGHAT and CDR2 FQNNGV. The CDR3 has 14 residues. V dropped 5 bases and J dropped 4 bases, with 12 bases sitting between them. CDR3 sequence (DNA): TGTGCCAGCAGCGCAGGGGCAGGGGGAAACACCATATATTTT. This codes for CASSAGAGGNTIYF.

V usage is TRBV13 and J usage is TRBJ2-3; 8 bases agree with TRBD2. There are 18 residues in the CDR3. The germline CDR1 and CDR2 sequences are PRHDT and FYEKMQ (reference sequence). The V gene end was trimmed by 0 bases and the J gene end by 0 bases; junction bases not matched to a gene: 8. The CDR3 nucleotides read TGTGCCAGCAGCTTAGGCCACCGACTAGCGAGTAGCACAGATACGCAGTATTTT. Translating gives CASSLGHRLASSTDTQYF.

The rearrangement links TRBV30 to TRBJ1-1; D remains unclear. From germline, CDR1 is GTSNPN and CDR2 SVGIG (reference sequence). The CDR3 sequence is 15 residues long. V was pared by 4 bases and J by 1 base, with 16 bases between. CDR3 sequence (DNA): TGTGCCTGGATCCCAGGATTAATACGGAACACTGAAGCTTTCTTT. Translation gives CAWIPGLIRNTEAFF.

The V and J genes are TRBV10-3 and TRBJ2-7; a possible D gene is TRBD1 (6 bases). The V and J ends lost 0 bases and 2 bases respectively, with 11 bases between them. The length of the CDR3 is 15 residues. The V gene's germline CDR1 is ENHRY and CDR2 SYGVKD. CDR3 loop: CAISESRGHPYEQYF. CDR3 coding DNA: TGTGCCATCAGTGAGTCCCGGGGACATCCCTACGAGCAGTACTTC.

V and J are TRBV7-9 and TRBJ2-1, with D tentatively TRBD2 (6 bases). Germline CDR1 reads SEHNR; CDR2 reads FQNEAQ (reference sequence). V was shortened by 5 bases and J by 8 bases, with 19 bases between the two germline ends. The length of the CDR3 is 15 residues. The CDR3 loop is CASSPDPEGSDEQFF. CDR3 DNA sequence: TGTGCCAGCAGCCCTGATCCGGAGGGAAGTGATGAGCAGTTCTTC.

The chain couples TRBV24-1 to TRBJ2-3; TRBD2 is a possible D gene (5 bases). The CDR3 length is 14 residues. CDR1 is KGHDR, CDR2 SFDVKD, per germline. Between the trimmed V and J ends, which lost 7 bases and 0 bases, there was a span of 10 bases. Here the CDR3 reads CATRLAVSTDTQYF. The CDR3 bases are TGTGCCACCAGGCTAGCCGTGAGCACAGATACGCAGTATTTT.

The chain has TRBV25-1 and TRBJ1-2, with 7 bases fitting TRBD1. The CDR3 is made up of 15 amino acids. The germline V gene encodes CDR1 MGHDK and CDR2 SYGVNS. V trimming: 6 bases; J trimming: 6 bases; junction bases outside the gene matches: 13. CDR3 sequence reads: CASSNVLGGGDGYTF. The CDR3 DNA is TGTGCCAGCAGCAACGTGCTTGGAGGGGGCGATGGCTACACCTTC.

V is TRBV5-4 and J is TRBJ2-7; D is possibly TRBD2 (6 bases). With 4 bases removed from V and 3 bases from J, the gap between germline ends came to 8 bases. The CDR3 runs to 12 residues. Germline lookup yields CDR1 SGHNT and CDR2 YYREEE (reference sequence). CDR3 bases: TGTGCCAGCAGCCAGGACTACTACGAGCAGTACTTC. Its protein product is CASSQDYYEQYF.

The chain links TRBV5-5 to TRBJ1-1, with 7 nucleotides matching TRBD1. The junction had 12 bases not matched to a gene; V was cut back by 5 bases and J by 5 bases. Germline V gene lookup returns CDR1 SGHKS and CDR2 YYEKEE (reference sequence). This CDR3 has 15 residues. CDR3 region: CASSWPETGFTEAFF. CDR3 DNA sequence: TGTGCCAGCAGTTGGCCCGAGACAGGGTTTACTGAAGCTTTCTTT.